The next 28 T cell receptor beta chains were all read from a single sample in a study of blood T cell repertoires in COVID-19 (dated by TCRdb to 2020 to 2021). Library construction relied on the immunoSEQ multiplex PCR assay. TCRdb stores this immuneACCESS table with in-frame sequences only. Part of the clones is absent; in the studies checked, under half of the shortfall reflects unresolved V genes, and no reason is known for the rest. The sample table records 30,000 to 45,000 clones; 75% to 90% of these occur just once. Of the sample, 12% falls within the top ten clones. Sequencing input: peripheral blood. The receptor source for this set is a man aged 70 or older with acute or convalescent COVID-19.

This clone is a singleton in its sample. The genes are TRBV5-1 and TRBJ1-2; the D gene is possibly TRBD1 (5 bases). There are 14 residues in the CDR3. Germline V gene lookup returns CDR1 SGHRS and CDR2 YFSETQ. The V end was cut by 0 bases, the J end by 5 bases, with 11 bases between. The CDR3 bases are TGCGCCAGCAGCTTGGATGGGCAGGGTTATGGCTACACCTTC. It specifies CASSLDGQGYGYTF.

The chain links TRBV7-3 to TRBJ1-1; D not resolved. This CDR3 is 13 amino acids long. The germline CDR1 and CDR2 sequences are SGHTA and FQGTGA. The V gene lost 9 bases and the J gene lost 4 bases, with 15 bases spanning the gap. The CDR3 sequence: CARARGPATEAFF. The CDR3 nucleotides are TGTGCCAGGGCCCGAGGGCCGGCCACTGAAGCTTTCTTT.

The chain is built from TRBV5-1 and TRBJ2-6; possible D gene TRBD2, 6 bases. Germline CDR1 reads SGHRS; CDR2 reads YFSETQ. This CDR3 region has 16 residues. V was pared by 2 bases and J by 4 bases, with 13 bases between. This chain's CDR3 is CASSFNWGEGANVLTF. The CDR3 DNA follows: TGCGCCAGCAGCTTCAATTGGGGGGAGGGGGCCAACGTCCTGACTTTC.

This clone showed up just once. This chain connects TRBV19 to TRBJ1-1; 10 nucleotides line up with TRBD1. Unmatched junction bases numbered 6, after V lost 6 bases and J lost 5 bases. The CDR3 is 14 amino acids. In germline, CDR1 is LNHDA, CDR2 SQIVND (reference sequence). The CDR3 DNA reads TGTGCCAGTAGCACGACAGGGGGCCGAACTGAAGCTTTCTTT. This encodes CASSTTGGRTEAFF.

The genes are TRBV4-1 and TRBJ2-1, with TRBD2 matching 14 bases. The ends lost 4 bases at V and 10 bases at J; junction bases unmatched: 9. Per the germline V gene, CDR1 is MGHRA and CDR2 is YSYEKL. The CDR3 runs 16 residues. The CDR3 spells CASSPGTSGRDKEQFF. The CDR3 nucleotides read TGCGCCAGCAGCCCCGGGACTAGCGGGAGAGATAAGGAGCAGTTCTTC.

This chain links TRBV11-2 with TRBJ1-1; 7 nucleotides align to TRBD1. The germline V gene encodes CDR1 SGHAT and CDR2 FQNNGV. Trimming cost V 5 bases and J 0 bases; bases outside gene matches: 9. The CDR3 has 16 amino acids. Written as DNA, the CDR3 is TGTGCCAGCAGCCTTCGACAGGGACCCTTGAACACTGAAGCTTTCTTT. Encoded protein: CASSLRQGPLNTEAFF.

J is TRBJ2-3 and V is TRBV19, with 7 nucleotides matching TRBD2. The CDR3 runs to 16 residues. The V gene end was trimmed by 3 bases and the J gene end by 0 bases; junction bases not matched to a gene: 6. From germline, CDR1 is LNHDA and CDR2 SQIVND (reference sequence). This CDR3 is CASSMREISSTDTQYF. The CDR3 DNA reads as TGTGCCAGTAGTATGCGGGAGATCTCTAGCACAGATACGCAGTATTTT.

J is TRBJ2-5 and V is TRBV4-2, with D possibly matching TRBD1 (6 bases). CDR1 is LGHNA and CDR2 is YNFKEQ in the germline V gene. CDR3 size: 13 residues. With 0 bases removed from V and 5 bases from J, the gap between germline ends came to 7 bases. CDR3 protein: CASSQDRGETQYF. The CDR3 nucleotides read TGTGCCAGCAGCCAAGACAGGGGTGAGACCCAGTACTTC.

The chain employs TRBV19 and TRBJ1-2; 7 bases agree with TRBD1. Germline CDR1 LNHDA, CDR2 SQIVND (reference sequence). V lost 6 bases to trimming and J lost 4 bases; unmatched junction nucleotides: 5. The CDR3 is made up of 13 amino acids. Here the CDR3 DNA reads TGTGCCAGTAGCCCCGACAGGGTCTATGGCTACACCTTC. This sequence encodes CASSPDRVYGYTF.

The chain couples TRBV5-8 to TRBJ2-3; the match to TRBD2 covers 14 bases. The CDR3 has 16 amino acids. Germline V lookup: CDR1 SGHTS, CDR2 YDEGEE. Losses at the gene ends were 4 bases for V and 4 bases for J; bases not matched to a gene: 5. The CDR3 loop reads CASSPGLAGGSDTQYF. CDR3 nucleotide sequence: TGTGCCAGCAGCCCCGGACTAGCGGGAGGATCAGATACGCAGTATTTT.

This chain joins TRBV18 and TRBJ1-3; no clear D. V was cut by 3 bases and J by 8 bases, with 14 bases left in between. Germline CDR1 KGHSH, CDR2 LQKENI. The CDR3 contains 14 residues. The CDR3 sequence is CASSPTTSGDTIYF. In nucleotides, the CDR3 is TGTGCCAGCTCACCCACTACCTCCGGGGACACCATATATTTT.

The genes are TRBV7-2 and TRBJ2-3; 10 bases match TRBD2. The CDR3 is 16 amino acids. Per the germline V gene, CDR1 is SGHTA and CDR2 is FQGNSA. V shed 4 bases and J 8 bases; nucleotides not matched to a gene: 12. The CDR3 coding sequence is TGTGCCAGCAGCTATGGTAGCGGGAGGCGGTGGGGTACGCAGTATTTT. It encodes CASSYGSGRRWGTQYF.

The gene calls are TRBV7-2 and TRBJ1-3, with 8 bases identical to TRBD1. The junction had 4 bases not matched to a gene; V was cut back by 5 bases and J by 1 base. The length of the CDR3 is 15 residues. The germline CDR1 and CDR2 sequences are SGHTA and FQGNSA. The CDR3 DNA is TGTGCCAGCAGCCCACAGGGGGGGTCTGGAAACACCATATATTTT. Amino acids: CASSPQGGSGNTIYF.

This clone was detected once. The CDR3 DNA is TGTGCCAGCAGTCGAGGGACAGGGGGTTTCTACGAGCAGTACTTC. Its translation: CASSRGTGGFYEQYF. This chain connects TRBV6-5 to TRBJ2-7; 11 nucleotides match TRBD1. Germline CDR1 and CDR2: MNHEY and SVGAGI. With 5 bases clipped from V and 3 bases from J, the junction kept 6 bases outside the gene matches. This CDR3 has 15 amino acids.

The chain joins TRBV18 to TRBJ2-3; 12 bases align to TRBD2. Germline V gene lookup returns CDR1 KGHSH and CDR2 LQKENI. The CDR3 totals 16 residues. J gave up 2 bases and V 4 bases, and 4 bases lay outside the gene matches. The CDR3 protein is CASSQGTSGFTDTQYF. The CDR3 region has the DNA TGTGCCAGCTCACAGGGGACTAGCGGGTTCACAGATACGCAGTATTTT. The full variable domain, in which reference TRBV18 and TRBJ2-3 provide the parts outside the CDR3, is NAGVMQNPRHLVRRRGQEARLRCSPMKGHSHVYWYRQLPEEGLKFMVYLQKENIIDESGMPKERFSAEFPKEGPSILRIQQVVRGDSAAYFCASSQGTSGFTDTQYFGPGTRLTVL.

The chain recombines TRBV5-6 with TRBJ1-2; D is perhaps TRBD1 (6 bases). This CDR3 contains 15 residues. The V end lost 0 bases, the J end lost 0 bases, and 9 bases lay between the germline ends. Germline CDR1 reads SGHDT; CDR2 reads YYEEEE. CDR3 sequence reads: CASSLAGTPNYGYTF. CDR3 nucleotides: TGTGCCAGCAGCTTGGCCGGGACACCTAACTATGGCTACACCTTC.

In nucleotides, the CDR3 is TGTGCCAGCAGCTTCGGACAGTCAGGCGAGCAGTTCTTC. It is translated as CASSFGQSGEQFF. The chain recombines TRBV7-3 with TRBJ2-1, with D maybe TRBD1 (6 bases). The CDR3 covers 13 residues. V lost 3 bases, J lost 10 bases, and 13 bases lay in between. CDR1 and CDR2 from the germline V gene are SGHTA and FQGTGA.

The chain employs TRBV6-2 or TRBV6-3 and TRBJ1-5, with D uncertain. V was shortened by 6 bases and J by 6 bases, with 9 bases between the two germline ends. Germline V gene data show CDR1 as MNHEY and CDR2 as SVGEGT. The CDR3 loop spans 12 amino acids. The CDR3 DNA reads TGTGCCAGCAGCTTCCCCCGTCAGCCCCAGCATTTT. This sequence encodes CASSFPRQPQHF.

The genes are TRBV28 and TRBJ2-7, with 9 positions matching TRBD2. Trimming at V came to 5 bases and at J to 6 bases, leaving 14 bases not matched to a gene. Germline V CDR1 and CDR2: MDHEN, SYDVKM. The CDR3 is 16 amino acids. CDR3: CASSLSQSGRFSEQYF. Here the CDR3 DNA reads TGTGCCAGCAGTCTAAGTCAGAGCGGGAGGTTTAGCGAGCAGTACTTC.

This clone showed up just a few times. The rearrangement joins TRBV7-3 to TRBJ1-6; no clear D. Trimming removed 8 bases at V and 7 bases at J, with 12 bases between. Germline lookup yields CDR1 SGHTA and CDR2 FQGTGA. This CDR3 spans 13 amino acids. The CDR3, as DNA: TGTGCCAGCGGGCAGGATACCAATTCACCCCTCCACTTT. It is translated as CASGQDTNSPLHF.

This chain uses TRBV5-1 with TRBJ2-3; 14 bases are shared with TRBD2. V was pared by 0 bases and J by 2 bases, with 5 bases of the junction left unmatched. This CDR3 region has 18 residues. From germline, CDR1 is SGHRS and CDR2 YFSETQ. DNA of the CDR3: TGCGCCAGCAGCTTGGCCCCGGGACTAGCGGGAGACACAGATACGCAGTATTTT. Amino acids: CASSLAPGLAGDTDTQYF.

This chain uses TRBV24-1 with TRBJ2-1, with 7 bases that match TRBD1. CDR3 length: 16 amino acids. V was clipped by 1 base and J by 6 bases; unmatched bases: 8. Germline V gene lookup returns CDR1 KGHDR and CDR2 SFDVKD. In nucleotides, the CDR3 is TGTGCCACCAGTGATTTCGGGGCAGGGGGACGCAATGAGCAGTTCTTC. Amino acid sequence: CATSDFGAGGRNEQFF.

This chain connects TRBV15 to TRBJ2-1; 8 bases match TRBD1. J lost 7 bases, V lost 5 bases, and 10 bases had no gene match. CDR1 is LNHNV, CDR2 YYDKDF, per germline (reference sequence). The CDR3 extends over 15 amino acids. DNA for the CDR3: TGTGCCACCAGCTCACGGACAGGGTCGGTGAATGAGCAGTTCTTC. Translated: CATSSRTGSVNEQFF.

The genes are TRBV5-1 and TRBJ2-1; the match to TRBD1 covers 10 bases. V lost 4 bases, J lost 6 bases, and 7 bases stayed unmatched. Germline V gene sequence: CDR1 SGHRS, CDR2 YFSETQ. This CDR3 contains 15 residues. The CDR3 loop reads CASSHGQGGGNEQFF. The CDR3 DNA follows: TGCGCCAGCAGCCACGGACAGGGGGGTGGCAATGAGCAGTTCTTC. Based on the CDR3 plus reference TRBV5-1 and TRBJ2-1, the full variable domain is KAGVTQTPRYLIKTRGQQVTLSCSPISGHRSVSWYQQTPGQGLQFLFEYFSETQRNKGNFPGRFSGRQFSNSRSEMNVSTLELGDSALYLCASSHGQGGGNEQFFGPGTRLTVL.

As DNA, the CDR3 is TGTGCCAGCAGTTTACCCCCCCGGGAGCAGTACTTC. This sequence encodes CASSLPPREQYF. The chain combines TRBV28 with TRBJ2-7; D gene ambiguous. Per the germline V gene, CDR1 is MDHEN and CDR2 is SYDVKM. The V end lost 2 bases, the J end lost 7 bases, and 9 bases lay between the germline ends. The CDR3 runs 12 residues.

The V and J genes are TRBV28 and TRBJ1-1; D unresolved. V was shortened by 6 bases and J by 3 bases, with 17 bases between the two germline ends. CDR3 size: 15 residues. Germline lookup yields CDR1 MDHEN and CDR2 SYDVKM. The DNA of the CDR3 is TGTGCCAGCAGGGAACGAGAGGAATTTCACACTGAAGCTTTCTTT. This encodes CASREREEFHTEAFF.

This clone was detected a few times. V and J are TRBV7-6 and TRBJ2-2, with 7 bases aligning to TRBD1. With 2 bases clipped from V and 1 base from J, the junction kept 7 bases outside the gene matches. This CDR3 spans 17 amino acids. The germline CDR1 and CDR2 sequences are SGHVS and FNYEAQ. The CDR3 is CASSLTSGTENTGELFF. The DNA for the CDR3 is TGTGCCAGCAGCTTAACTTCCGGGACAGAGAACACCGGGGAGCTGTTTTTT. Drawing the rest from reference TRBV7-6 and TRBJ2-2, the complete variable domain is GAGVSQSPRYKVTKRGQDVALRCDPISGHVSLYWYRQALGQGPEFLTYFNYEAQQDKSGLPNDRFSAERPEGSISTLTIQRTEQRDSAMYRCASSLTSGTENTGELFFGEGSRLTVL.

The chain uses TRBV5-4 and TRBJ2-1, with D possibly TRBD2 on 6 matching bases. Germline V gene sequence: CDR1 SGHNT, CDR2 YYREEE (reference sequence). This CDR3 comprises 12 residues. Trimming pared 4 bases from V and 8 bases from J, leaving 10 bases between. CDR3 in amino acids: CASSLERDEQFF. CDR3 sequence (DNA): TGTGCCAGCAGCCTGGAGCGGGATGAGCAGTTCTTC.